This TCR beta chain was recorded in a study of T-cell memory formation after mild COVID-19. The overall study: TCR clusters were mostly donor specific.

Germline CDR1 DFQATT, CDR2 SNEGSKA (reference sequence). The CDR3 loop spans 17 amino acids. Trimming removed 0 bases at V and 4 bases at J, with 22 bases between. Overall study findings and caveats: Second-wave clones peaking on day 37 lacked confirmed SARS-CoV-2 specificity. Some SARS-CoV-2-responding clones were already detected in memory before infection.

TCRdb re-analysed the 5' RACE reads in MiXCR, keeping a single row per CDR3 protein. This table has 450,000 to 650,000 distinct CDR3 sequences, approximately 21% appearing once. This clonotype was observed a handful of times. The antigen remains unidentified. The sample taken for sequencing was PBMCs or a T cell subset sorted from them (not recorded which). The clonotype comes from an adult woman who had mild COVID-19 (a few samples of this study predate the infection). Cell type and time point are not known. The J gene is TRBJ2-7, the V gene TRBV20-1; TRBD1 might be the D (6 bases). DNA for the CDR3: TGCAGTGCTAGAGATAACTTAGGGGGAAGGGTCCGATACGAGCAGTACTTC. Amino acids: CSARDNLGGRVRYEQYF.